Shown below are 14 T cell receptor beta chains from a single sample sequenced in a study of blood T cells in healthy people across ages. Together with a sample-barcoded 5' primer, a J-beta primer mix was included in a second PCR lasting about 6 to 11 cycles. MiXCR, applied by TCRdb to the 5' RACE reads, yields one record per CDR3 protein. Of 1.5 million to 2 million distinct CDR3 sequences in the sample, roughly two fifths were seen once. Material for sequencing was blood. Receptors were obtained from a human donor in good health.

This clonotype was detected a few times. The V gene is TRBV4-1, the J gene TRBJ2-3, with D unresolved. Germline V gene data show CDR1 as MGHRA and CDR2 as YSYEKL. This CDR3 is 12 amino acids long. Trimming removed 3 bases from V and 5 bases from J, with 6 bases in between. CDR3 residues: CASSHPRDTQYF. DNA for the CDR3: TGCGCCAGCAGCCACCCGCGAGATACGCAGTATTTT.

The rearrangement uses TRBV30 and TRBJ1-2, with TRBD1 as a possible D gene (6 bases). CDR1 and CDR2 from the germline V gene are GTSNPN and SVGIG (reference sequence). The CDR3 sequence is 13 residues long. Trimming left V 0 bases short and J 4 bases short, with 9 bases between. CDR3 in DNA: TGTGCCTGGAGTGTAGGGGGGTCCTATGGCTACACCTTC. Residues: CAWSVGGSYGYTF.

This clonotype has a handful of counts. This rearrangement joins TRBV2 to TRBJ2-1, with TRBD1 matching 10 bases. Germline assignment: CDR1 SNHLY and CDR2 FYNNEI. The ends lost 4 bases at V and 5 bases at J; junction bases unmatched: 5. The CDR3 spans 15 residues. As DNA, the CDR3 is TGTGCCAGCAGTGCTGACAGGGGGCTAGACAATGAGCAGTTCTTC. It codes for CASSADRGLDNEQFF.

The chain links TRBV7-2 to TRBJ1-4; D is ambiguous. The germline CDR1 and CDR2 sequences are SGHTA and FQGNSA. V lost 5 bases and J 4 bases, leaving 11 bases between the germline ends. The CDR3 covers 14 residues. CDR3 sequence (DNA): TGTGCCAGCAGCAAGGGAGGGCTTAATGAAAAACTGTTTTTT. It encodes CASSKGGLNEKLFF.

This clonotype showed up just a few times. The chain recombines TRBV2 with TRBJ2-3; D gene ambiguous. CDR3 length equals 13 residues. The V gene's germline CDR1 is SNHLY and CDR2 FYNNEI. The germline V and J ends were trimmed by 6 bases and 2 bases, with 9 bases remaining between them. CDR3 sequence: CASSFEDTDTQYF. The CDR3 nucleotides are TGTGCCAGCAGCTTCGAGGACACAGATACGCAGTATTTT. The variable domain in full, completed from reference TRBV2 and TRBJ2-3, reads EPEVTQTPSHQVTQMGQEVILRCVPISNHLYFYWYRQILGQKVEFLVSFYNNEISEKSEIFDDQFSVERPDGSNFTLKIRSTKLEDSAMYFCASSFEDTDTQYFGPGTRLTVL.

The chain links TRBV5-1 to TRBJ1-4; 9 bases line up with TRBD1. Germline loops: CDR1 SGHRS, CDR2 YFSETQ. The CDR3 has 14 amino acids. J was trimmed by 10 bases and V by 3 bases; bases with no gene match: 7. The CDR3 here is CASSSGQGHGKLFF. CDR3 nucleotides: TGCGCCAGCAGCTCGGGACAGGGTCATGGAAAACTGTTTTTT.

This clonotype occurred a few times. In DNA, the CDR3 is TGTGCCAGCAGCCAAGCCGGCGCGGTTACGTACGAGCAGTACTTC. Translating it yields CASSQAGAVTYEQYF. The chain employs TRBV4-2 and TRBJ2-7; D gene unclear. V lost 1 base, J lost 4 bases, and 14 bases lay in between. The length of the CDR3 is 15 residues. Per germline, CDR1 LGHNA and CDR2 YNFKEQ.

This clonotype turned up a few times. V and J are TRBV20-1 and TRBJ2-1; 8 bases line up with TRBD2. The germline V gene has CDR1 DFQATT and CDR2 SNEGSKA (reference sequence). The CDR3 consists of 15 residues. Trimming cost V 3 bases and J 10 bases; bases outside gene matches: 14. In DNA form, the CDR3 reads TGCAGTGCTAGCCTTGCGTGGGCGGGGGGCTCCGAGCAGTTCTTC. It is translated as CSASLAWAGGSEQFF.

In this sample, this clonotype turned up a few times. The chain employs TRBV11-2 and TRBJ2-1; TRBD2 matches at 11 bases. The CDR3 sequence is 15 residues long. Germline-derived CDR1 and CDR2 are SGHAT and FQNNGV. J was trimmed by 9 bases and V by 4 bases; bases with no gene match: 8. The CDR3 here is CASSSNSGGATEQFF. CDR3 in DNA: TGTGCCAGCAGCTCAAATAGCGGGGGGGCGACTGAGCAGTTCTTC.

The chain employs TRBV3-1 and TRBJ2-7; 10 positions agree with TRBD1. V shed 1 base, J shed 5 bases, and the junction held 11 bases outside the gene matches. CDR3 length equals 17 residues. Germline-derived CDR1 and CDR2 are LGHDT and YNNKEL (reference sequence). In nucleotides, the CDR3 is TGTGCCAGCAGCCAAGGCGTTTCGGGACAGGGGACCCACGAGCAGTACTTC. This translates into CASSQGVSGQGTHEQYF.

With respect to this clonotype: One end of the junction does not line up with germline, which may come from a read error. This chain connects TRBV9 to TRBJ1-5; possible D gene TRBD1, 5 bases. Germline CDR1 SGDLS, CDR2 YYNGEE. CDR3 size: 13 residues. CDR3 nucleotide sequence: TGTGCCGGCAGCGAGACAGGCAATCAGCCCCAGCATTTT. Protein product: CAGSETGNQPQHF.

J is TRBJ2-5 and V is TRBV30; D remains unclear. The V and J ends lost 4 bases and 4 bases respectively, with 13 bases between them. Germline loops: CDR1 GTSNPN, CDR2 SVGIG (reference sequence). The CDR3 totals 13 residues. The CDR3 loop reads CAWNTGWGETQYF. The CDR3 nucleotides are TGTGCCTGGAATACCGGCTGGGGAGAGACCCAGTACTTC.

This rearrangement joins TRBV7-9 to TRBJ1-5; D gene unclear. Germline CDR1 and CDR2: SEHNR and FQNEAQ (reference sequence). The CDR3 length is 13 residues. Trimming took off 6 bases at V and 0 bases at J, with 6 bases between the two ends. In nucleotides, the CDR3 is TGTGCCAGCAGAAGTGGTAGCAATCAGCCCCAGCATTTT. Amino acid sequence: CASRSGSNQPQHF.

Only a few counts were recorded for this clonotype. The junction does not match germline at one end; this may be a read error. The chain has TRBV7-9 and TRBJ1-2, with unresolved D. The V gene's germline CDR1 is SEHNR and CDR2 FQNEAQ (reference sequence). The CDR3 is 13 residues long. This CDR3 reads CASSLPLNDGYTF. The DNA of the CDR3 is TGTGCCAGCAGCTTACCCCTTAACGATGGCTACACCTTC. The full variable domain, rest sourced from reference TRBV7-9 and TRBJ1-2, is DTGVSQNPRHKITKRGQNVTFRCDPISEHNRLYWYRQTLGQGPEFLTYFQNEAQLEKSRLLSDRFSAERPKGSFSTLEIQRTEQGDSAMYLCASSLPLNDGYTFGSGTRLTVV.